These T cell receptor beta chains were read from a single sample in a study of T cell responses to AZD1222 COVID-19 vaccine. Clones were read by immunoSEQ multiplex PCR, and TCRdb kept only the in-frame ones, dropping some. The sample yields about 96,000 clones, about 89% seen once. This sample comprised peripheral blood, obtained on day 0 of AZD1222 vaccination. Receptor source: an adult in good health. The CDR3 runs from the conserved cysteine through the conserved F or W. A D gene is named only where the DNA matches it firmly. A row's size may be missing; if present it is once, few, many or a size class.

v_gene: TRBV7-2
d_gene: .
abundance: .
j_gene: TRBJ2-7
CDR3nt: TGTGCCAGCAGCTCCGCTGCGGGGTCCTACGAGCAGTACTTC
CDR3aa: CASSSAAGSYEQYF

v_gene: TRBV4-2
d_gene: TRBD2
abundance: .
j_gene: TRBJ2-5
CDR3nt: TGTGCCAGCAGCCAAGAGCCCAGGGAGGGAGAGACCCAGTACTTC
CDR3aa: CASSQEPREGETQYF

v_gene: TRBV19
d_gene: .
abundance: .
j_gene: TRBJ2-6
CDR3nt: TGTGCCAGTAGTGATCCTGGGGCCAACGTCCTGACTTTC
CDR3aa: CASSDPGANVLTF

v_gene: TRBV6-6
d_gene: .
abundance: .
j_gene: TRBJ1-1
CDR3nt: TGTGCCAGCAGCCAGAGTTATGGGGCTGGAAACACTGAAGCTTTCTTT
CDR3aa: CASSQSYGAGNTEAFF

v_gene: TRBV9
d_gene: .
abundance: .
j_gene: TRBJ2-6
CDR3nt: TGTGCCAGCAGCCCGTCAGGCAGTGGGGCCAACGTCCTGACTTTC
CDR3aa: CASSPSGSGANVLTF

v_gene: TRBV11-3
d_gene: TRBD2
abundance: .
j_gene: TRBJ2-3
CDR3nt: TGTGCCAGCAGCTTAGAGGCTAGCGGGGGTAGCACAGATACGCAGTATTTT
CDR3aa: CASSLEASGGSTDTQYF

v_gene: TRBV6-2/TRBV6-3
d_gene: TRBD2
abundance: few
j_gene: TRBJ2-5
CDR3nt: TGTGCCAGCAGTAGCGGGGGGGAGCAAGAGACCCAGTACTTC
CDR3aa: CASSSGGEQETQYF

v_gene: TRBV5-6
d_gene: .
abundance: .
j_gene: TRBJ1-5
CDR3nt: TGTGCCAGCAGCTCCCAGGGGATTAATCAGCCCCAGCATTTT
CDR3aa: CASSSQGINQPQHF

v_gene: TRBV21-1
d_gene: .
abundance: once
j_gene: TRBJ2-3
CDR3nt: TGTGCCAGCAGCTCAACTAGGACGGTCGGTTTTTGCACAGATACGCAGTATTTT
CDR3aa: CASSSTRTVGFCTDTQYF

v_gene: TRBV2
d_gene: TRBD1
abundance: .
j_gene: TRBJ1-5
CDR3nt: TGTGCCAGCAGGGGGAGACAGGGACATCAGCCCCAGCATTTT
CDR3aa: CASRGRQGHQPQHF

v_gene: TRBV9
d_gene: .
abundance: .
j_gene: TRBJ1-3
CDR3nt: TGTGCCAGCAGCGTAGAGACGGGTACCGGAAACACCATATATTTT
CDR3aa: CASSVETGTGNTIYF

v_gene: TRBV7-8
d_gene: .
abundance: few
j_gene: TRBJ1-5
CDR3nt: TGTGCCAGCAGCCCTCCCGGGGACATCGGATACAATCAGCCCCAGCATTTT
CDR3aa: CASSPPGDIGYNQPQHF

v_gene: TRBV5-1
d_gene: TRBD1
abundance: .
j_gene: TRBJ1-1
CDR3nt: TGCGCCAGCAGCACCCAAACAGGGGGCACTGAAGCTTTCTTT
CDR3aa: CASSTQTGGTEAFF

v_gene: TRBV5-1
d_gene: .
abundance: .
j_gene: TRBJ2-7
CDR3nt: TGCGCCAGCAGTCCCGACTCCTACGAGCAGTACTTC
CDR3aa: CASSPDSYEQYF

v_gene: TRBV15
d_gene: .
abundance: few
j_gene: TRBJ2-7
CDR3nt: TGTGCCACCAGCAGAGCGGGTTACTACGAGCAGTACTTC
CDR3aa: CATSRAGYYEQYF

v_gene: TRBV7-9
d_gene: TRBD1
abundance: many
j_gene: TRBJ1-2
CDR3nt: TGTGCCAGCAGGACAGGGGGGAAGGGCTACACCTTC
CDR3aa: CASRTGGKGYTF

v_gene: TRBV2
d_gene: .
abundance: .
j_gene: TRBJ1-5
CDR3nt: TGTGCCAGCACTGGTCCGGGGGGCAATCAGCCCCAGCATTTT
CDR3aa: CASTGPGGNQPQHF

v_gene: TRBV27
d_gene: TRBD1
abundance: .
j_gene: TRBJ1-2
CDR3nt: TGTGCCAGCAGCCCCGACAGGGGGCGCGGCTATGGCTACACCTTC
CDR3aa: CASSPDRGRGYGYTF

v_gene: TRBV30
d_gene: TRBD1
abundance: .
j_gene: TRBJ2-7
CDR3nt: TGTGCCTGGAGCGGAGGGACAGGGGGTCCCTACGAGCAGTACTTC
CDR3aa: CAWSGGTGGPYEQYF

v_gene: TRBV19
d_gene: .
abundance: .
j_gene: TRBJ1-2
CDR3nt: TGTGCCAGTAGTATCGGCCGGGTAGGCTACACCTTC
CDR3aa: CASSIGRVGYTF

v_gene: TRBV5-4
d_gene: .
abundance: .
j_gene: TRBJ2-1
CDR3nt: TGTGCCAGCAGCTTGGACATGCAAGGGGAGCAGTTCTTC
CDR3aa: CASSLDMQGEQFF

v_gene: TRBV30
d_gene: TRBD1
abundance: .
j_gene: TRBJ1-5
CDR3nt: TGTGCCTGGAGTGTAGAGGGGGCATGGCAGCCCCAGCATTTT
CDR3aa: CAWSVEGAWQPQHF

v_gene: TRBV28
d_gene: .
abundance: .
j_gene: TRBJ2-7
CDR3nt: TGTGCCAGCAGTTCGCCCTATAGGACATCCTACGAGCAGTACTTC
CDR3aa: CASSSPYRTSYEQYF

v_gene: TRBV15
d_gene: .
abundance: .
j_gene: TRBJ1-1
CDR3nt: TGTGCCACCAGCAGGATTTTTGGGGAAGCTTTCTTT
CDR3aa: CATSRIFGEAFF

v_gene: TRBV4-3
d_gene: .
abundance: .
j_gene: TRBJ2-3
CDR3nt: TGCGCCAGCAGCCAAGAGGCCTCGGATACGCAGTATTTT
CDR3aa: CASSQEASDTQYF

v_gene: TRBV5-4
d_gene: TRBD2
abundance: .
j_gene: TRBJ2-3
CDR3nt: TGTGCCAGCAGCCGGGGACTAGCGGGGGGGCAGGTTGGTGATACGCAGTATTTT
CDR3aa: CASSRGLAGGQVGDTQYF

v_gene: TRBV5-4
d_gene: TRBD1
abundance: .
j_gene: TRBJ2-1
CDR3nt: TGTGCCAGCAGCTACGGTGGGACAGCTTACAATGAGCAGTTCTTC
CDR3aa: CASSYGGTAYNEQFF

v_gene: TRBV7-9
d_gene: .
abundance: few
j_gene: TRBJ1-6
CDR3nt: TGTGCCAGCACCCCACAGGGAGGTAATTCACCCCTCCACTTT
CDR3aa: CASTPQGGNSPLHF

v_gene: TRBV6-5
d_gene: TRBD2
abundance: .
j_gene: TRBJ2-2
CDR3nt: TGTGCCAGCAGTTTTACTAGCGGTAACACCGGGGAGCTGTTTTTT
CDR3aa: CASSFTSGNTGELFF

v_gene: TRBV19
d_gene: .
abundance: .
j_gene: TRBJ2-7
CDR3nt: TGTGCCAGTAGTAGCCTGGACGGTCCCTACGAGCAGTACTTC
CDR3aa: CASSSLDGPYEQYF

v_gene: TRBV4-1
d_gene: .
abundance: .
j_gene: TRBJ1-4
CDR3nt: TGCGCCAGCAGCCAAGATAGGGCCGCCGAAAAACTGTTTTTT
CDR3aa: CASSQDRAAEKLFF

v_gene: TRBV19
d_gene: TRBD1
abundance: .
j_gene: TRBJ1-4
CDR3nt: TGTGCCAGTAGCAAGACCGGGACAGGGACTGAAAAACTGTTTTTT
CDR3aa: CASSKTGTGTEKLFF

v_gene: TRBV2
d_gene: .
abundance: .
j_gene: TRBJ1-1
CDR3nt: TGTGCCAGCACCGTTCTCTCTGGGGTCGAAGCTTTCTTT
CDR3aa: CASTVLSGVEAFF

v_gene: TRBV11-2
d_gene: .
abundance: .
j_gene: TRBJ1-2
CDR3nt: TGTGCCAGCAGGCATCCCGGAACGCTCCATGGCTACACCTTC
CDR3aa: CASRHPGTLHGYTF

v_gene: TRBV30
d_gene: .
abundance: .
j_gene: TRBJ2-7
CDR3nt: TGTGCCTGGAGTGTTGGAGGGGGCCTCGAGCAGTACTTC
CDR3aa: CAWSVGGGLEQYF

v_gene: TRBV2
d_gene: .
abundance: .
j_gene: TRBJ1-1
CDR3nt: TGTGCCAGCAGTGAAGCACGGGACCCTCGAATCGCTGAAGCTTTCTTT
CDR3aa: CASSEARDPRIAEAFF

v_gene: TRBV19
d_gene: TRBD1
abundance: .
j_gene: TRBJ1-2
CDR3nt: TGTGCCAGTAGCAAGTTTCCTGGGGACAGGGGAAACTATGGCTACACCTTC
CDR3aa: CASSKFPGDRGNYGYTF

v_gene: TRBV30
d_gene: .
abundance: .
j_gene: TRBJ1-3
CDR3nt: TGTGCCTGGAGTGGAGGAGGTGGAAACACCATATATTTT
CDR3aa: CAWSGGGGNTIYF

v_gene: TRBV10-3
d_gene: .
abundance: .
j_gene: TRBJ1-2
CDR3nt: TGTGCCATCAGTGAGTCGTCAACCACATCGGGCGGTAACTATGGCTACACCTTC
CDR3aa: CAISESSTTSGGNYGYTF

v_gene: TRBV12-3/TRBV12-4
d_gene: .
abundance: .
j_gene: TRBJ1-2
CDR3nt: TGTGCCAGCAGTATTAACTATGGCTACACCTTC
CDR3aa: CASSINYGYTF

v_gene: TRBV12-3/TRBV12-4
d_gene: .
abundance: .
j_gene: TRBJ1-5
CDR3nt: TGTGCCAGCAGGACTGAAAATCAGCCCCAGCATTTT
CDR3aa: CASRTENQPQHF

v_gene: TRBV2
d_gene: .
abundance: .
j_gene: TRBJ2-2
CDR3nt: TGTGCCAGCAGACCGACACCCGAGAACACCGGGGAGCTGTTTTTT
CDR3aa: CASRPTPENTGELFF

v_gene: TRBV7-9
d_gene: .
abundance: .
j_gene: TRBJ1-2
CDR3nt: TGTGCCAGCAGCTTAGCACAGGGATGGGGCTACACCTTC
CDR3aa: CASSLAQGWGYTF

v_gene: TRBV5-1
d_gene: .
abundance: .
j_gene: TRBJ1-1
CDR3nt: TGCGCCAGCAGCTTGGCCAGTAGACAGATCAGCGCTTTCTTT
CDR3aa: CASSLASRQISAFF

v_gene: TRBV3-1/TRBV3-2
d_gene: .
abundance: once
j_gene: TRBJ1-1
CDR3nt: TGTGCCAGCAGCCAAGAACTTTGGAGGAACACTGAAGCTTTCTTT
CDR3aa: CASSQELWRNTEAFF

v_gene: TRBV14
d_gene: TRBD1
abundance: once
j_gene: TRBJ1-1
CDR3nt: TGTGCCAGCAGCCCCCGACAGGGGAACACTGAAGCTTTCTTT
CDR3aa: CASSPRQGNTEAFF

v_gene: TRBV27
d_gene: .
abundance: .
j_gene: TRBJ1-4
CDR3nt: TGTGCCAGCAGTTTAGCGGCAGGGGAAAATGAAAAACTGTTTTTT
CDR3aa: CASSLAAGENEKLFF

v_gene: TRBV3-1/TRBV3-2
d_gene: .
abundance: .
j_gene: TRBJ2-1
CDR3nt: TGTGCCAGCAGCCAAGCGGGGAGCAATGAGCAGTTCTTC
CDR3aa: CASSQAGSNEQFF

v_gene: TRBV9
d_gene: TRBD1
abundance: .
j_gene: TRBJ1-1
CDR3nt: TGTGCCAGCAGCGTAGCGGACAGGATGAGCACTGAAGCTTTCTTT
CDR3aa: CASSVADRMSTEAFF

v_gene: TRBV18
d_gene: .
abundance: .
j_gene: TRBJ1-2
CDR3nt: TGTGCCAGCTCACCAACGGATCAGGACTATGGCTACACCTTC
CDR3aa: CASSPTDQDYGYTF

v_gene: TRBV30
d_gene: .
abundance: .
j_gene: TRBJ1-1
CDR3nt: TGTGCCCAGACCCGGGCAAGTAGGAACACTGAAGCTTTCTTT
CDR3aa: CAQTRASRNTEAFF

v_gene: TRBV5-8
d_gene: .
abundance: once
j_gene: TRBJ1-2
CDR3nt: TGTGCCAGCAGCTTGGAACAGGGTTTGATAGGCTACACCTTC
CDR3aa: CASSLEQGLIGYTF

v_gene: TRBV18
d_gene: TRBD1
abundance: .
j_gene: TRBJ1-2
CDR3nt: TGTGCCAGCTCACCACCAACAGGGGCGAACTATGGCTACACCTTC
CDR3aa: CASSPPTGANYGYTF